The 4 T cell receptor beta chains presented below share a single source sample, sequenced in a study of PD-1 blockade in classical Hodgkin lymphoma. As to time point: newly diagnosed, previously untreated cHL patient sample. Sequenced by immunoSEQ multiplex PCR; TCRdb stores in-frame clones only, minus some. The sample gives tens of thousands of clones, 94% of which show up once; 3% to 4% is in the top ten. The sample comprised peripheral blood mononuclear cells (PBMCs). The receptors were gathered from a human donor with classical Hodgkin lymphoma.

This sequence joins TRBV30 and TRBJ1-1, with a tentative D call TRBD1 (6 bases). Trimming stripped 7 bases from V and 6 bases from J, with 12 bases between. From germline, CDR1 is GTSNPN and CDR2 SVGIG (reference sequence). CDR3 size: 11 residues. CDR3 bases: TGTGCCTCACACAGGGTAGCTGAAGCTTTCTTT. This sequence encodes CASHRVAEAFF.

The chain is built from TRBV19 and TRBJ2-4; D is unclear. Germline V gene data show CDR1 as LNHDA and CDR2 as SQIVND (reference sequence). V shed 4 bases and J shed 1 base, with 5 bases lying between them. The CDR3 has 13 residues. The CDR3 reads CASSTVAKNIQYF. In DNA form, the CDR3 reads TGTGCCAGTAGTACGGTGGCCAAAAACATTCAGTACTTC. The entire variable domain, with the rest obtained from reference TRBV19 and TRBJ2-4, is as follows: DGGITQSPKYLFRKEGQNVTLSCEQNLNHDAMYWYRQDPGQGLRLIYYSQIVNDFQKGDIAEGYSVSREKKESFPLTVTSAQKNPTAFYLCASSTVAKNIQYFGAGTRLSVL.

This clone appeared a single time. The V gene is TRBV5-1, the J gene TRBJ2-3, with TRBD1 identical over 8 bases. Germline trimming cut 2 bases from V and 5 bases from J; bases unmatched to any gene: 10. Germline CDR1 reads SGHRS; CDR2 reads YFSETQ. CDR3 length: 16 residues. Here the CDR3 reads CASSFRTGTGLDTQYF. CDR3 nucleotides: TGCGCCAGCAGCTTCCGGACAGGGACAGGCCTAGATACGCAGTATTTT.

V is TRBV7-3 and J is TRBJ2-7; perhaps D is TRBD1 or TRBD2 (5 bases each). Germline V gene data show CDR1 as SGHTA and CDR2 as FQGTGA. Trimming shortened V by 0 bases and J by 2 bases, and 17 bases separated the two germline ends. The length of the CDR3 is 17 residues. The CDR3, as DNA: TGTGCCAGCAGCTTAACCAGGGTTTCGGGGAAGACCTACGAGCAGTACTTC. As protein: CASSLTRVSGKTYEQYF.